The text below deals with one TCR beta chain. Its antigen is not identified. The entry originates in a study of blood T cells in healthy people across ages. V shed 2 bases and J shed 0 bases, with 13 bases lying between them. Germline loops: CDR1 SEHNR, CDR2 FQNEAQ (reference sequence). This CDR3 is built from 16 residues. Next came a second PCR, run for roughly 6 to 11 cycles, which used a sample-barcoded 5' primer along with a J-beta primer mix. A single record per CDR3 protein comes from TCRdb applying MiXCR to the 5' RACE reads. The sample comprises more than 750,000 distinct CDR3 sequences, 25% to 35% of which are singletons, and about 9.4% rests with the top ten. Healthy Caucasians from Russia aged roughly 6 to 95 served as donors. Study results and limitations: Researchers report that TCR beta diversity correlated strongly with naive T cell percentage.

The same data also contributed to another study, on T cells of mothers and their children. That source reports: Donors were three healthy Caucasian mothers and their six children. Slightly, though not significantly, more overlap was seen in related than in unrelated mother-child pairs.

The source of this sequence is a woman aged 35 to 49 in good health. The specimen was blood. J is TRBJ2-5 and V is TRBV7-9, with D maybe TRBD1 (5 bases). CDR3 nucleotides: TGTGCCAGCAGCTTAAGGTTGTCGGACAACCAAGAGACCCAGTACTTC. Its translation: CASSLRLSDNQETQYF.